This T cell receptor beta chain derives from a study of blood T cell repertoires in COVID-19. The wider study: Acute and convalescent COVID-19 specimens originated in the United States, Italy and Spain. T cells, B-cell-depleted T cells, or PBMCs provided the cDNA or gDNA that served as material.

The CDR3 runs to 17 residues. Trimming removed 0 bases at V and 3 bases at J, with 16 bases between. CDR1 is LGHNA, CDR2 YSLEER, per germline. Under the authors' procedure: Nucleated cell counts were estimated from reference gene primer amplification. Profiling relied on immunoSEQ multiplex PCR, and the TCRdb table lists in-frame clones only, not all of them. Clonal size and the V and J genes are those of that table, whereas D and trimming came from the DNA. Of approximately 90,000 clones listed, roughly 80% are singletons. The TCR was taken from a man older than 75 with active or convalescent COVID-19. Sequencing was carried out using peripheral blood. The chain recombines TRBV4-3 with TRBJ2-3; D call uncertain. In DNA, the CDR3 is TGCGCCAGCAGCCAAGATTCCGAGGTCCCGCGGACAGATACGCAGTATTTT. Protein product: CASSQDSEVPRTDTQYF.